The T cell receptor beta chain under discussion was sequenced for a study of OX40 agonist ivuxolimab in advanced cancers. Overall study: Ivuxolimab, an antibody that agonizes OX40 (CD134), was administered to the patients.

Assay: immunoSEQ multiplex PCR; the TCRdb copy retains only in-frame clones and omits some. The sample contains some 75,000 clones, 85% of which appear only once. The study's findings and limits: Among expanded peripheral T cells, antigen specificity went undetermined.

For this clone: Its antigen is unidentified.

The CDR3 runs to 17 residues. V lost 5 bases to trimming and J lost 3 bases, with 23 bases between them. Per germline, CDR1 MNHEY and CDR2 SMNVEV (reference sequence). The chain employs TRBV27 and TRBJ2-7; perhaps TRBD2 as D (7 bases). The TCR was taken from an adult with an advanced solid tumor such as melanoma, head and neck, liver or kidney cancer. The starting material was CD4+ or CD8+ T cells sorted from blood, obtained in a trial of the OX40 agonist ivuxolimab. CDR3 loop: CASSNWARGRAYYEQYF. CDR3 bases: TGTGCCAGCAGTAACTGGGCGCGGGGGCGGGCCTACTACGAGCAGTACTTC.